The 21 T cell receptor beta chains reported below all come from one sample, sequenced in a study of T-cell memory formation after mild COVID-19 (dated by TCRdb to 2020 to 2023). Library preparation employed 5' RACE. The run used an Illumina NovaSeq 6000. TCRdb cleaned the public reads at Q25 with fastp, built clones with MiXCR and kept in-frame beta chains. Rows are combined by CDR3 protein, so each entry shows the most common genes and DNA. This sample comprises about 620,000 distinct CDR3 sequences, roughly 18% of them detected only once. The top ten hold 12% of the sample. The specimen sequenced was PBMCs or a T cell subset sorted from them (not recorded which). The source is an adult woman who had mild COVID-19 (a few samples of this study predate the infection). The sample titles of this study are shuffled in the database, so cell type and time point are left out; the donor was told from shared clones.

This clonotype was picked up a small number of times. The CDR3 protein is CASSFRSGGYEQYF. The DNA for the CDR3 is TGTGCCAGCAGTTTCCGTAGCGGGGGTTACGAGCAGTACTTC. V and J are TRBV12-3 or TRBV12-4 and TRBJ2-7; TRBD2 matches at 9 bases. V shed 3 bases and J 4 bases; nucleotides not matched to a gene: 4. CDR3 length: 14 residues.

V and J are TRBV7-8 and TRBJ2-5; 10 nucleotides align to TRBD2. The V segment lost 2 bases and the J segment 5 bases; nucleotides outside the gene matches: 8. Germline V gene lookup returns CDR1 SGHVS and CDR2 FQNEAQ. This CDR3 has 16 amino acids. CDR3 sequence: CASSLQRGGLGETQYF. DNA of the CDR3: TGTGCCAGCAGCTTACAGCGGGGGGGCCTGGGGGAGACCCAGTACTTC.

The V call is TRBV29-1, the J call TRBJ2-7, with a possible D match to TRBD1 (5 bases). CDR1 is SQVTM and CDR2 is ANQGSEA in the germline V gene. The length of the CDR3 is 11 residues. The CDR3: CGAVSTYEQYF. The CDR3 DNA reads TGCGGGGCAGTTAGTACCTACGAGCAGTACTTC.

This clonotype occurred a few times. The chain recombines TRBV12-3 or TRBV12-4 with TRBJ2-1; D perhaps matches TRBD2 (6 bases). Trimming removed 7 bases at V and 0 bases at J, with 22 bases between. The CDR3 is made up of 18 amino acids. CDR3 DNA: TGTGCCAGCACCCTGTTGGTCGGCGGGAAAGGCTCCTACAATGAGCAGTTCTTC. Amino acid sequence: CASTLLVGGKGSYNEQFF.

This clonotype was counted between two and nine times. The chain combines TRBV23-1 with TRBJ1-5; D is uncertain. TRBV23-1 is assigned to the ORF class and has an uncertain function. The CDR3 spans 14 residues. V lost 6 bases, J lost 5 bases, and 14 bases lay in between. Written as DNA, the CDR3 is TGCGCCAGCAGGCAGGCCCGAAGCGATCAGCCCCAGCATTTT. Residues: CASRQARSDQPQHF.

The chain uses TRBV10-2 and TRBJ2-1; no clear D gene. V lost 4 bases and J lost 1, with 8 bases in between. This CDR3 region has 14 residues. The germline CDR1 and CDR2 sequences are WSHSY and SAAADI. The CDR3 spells CASSGRTSYNEQFF. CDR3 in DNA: TGCGCCAGCAGTGGTCGGACGTCCTACAATGAGCAGTTCTTC.

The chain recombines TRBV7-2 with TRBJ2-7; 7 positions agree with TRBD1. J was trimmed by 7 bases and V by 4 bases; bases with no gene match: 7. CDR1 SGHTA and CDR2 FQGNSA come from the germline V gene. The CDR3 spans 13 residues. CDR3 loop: CASSSDRRREQYF. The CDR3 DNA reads TGTGCCAGCAGCTCGGACAGGCGAAGAGAGCAGTACTTC.

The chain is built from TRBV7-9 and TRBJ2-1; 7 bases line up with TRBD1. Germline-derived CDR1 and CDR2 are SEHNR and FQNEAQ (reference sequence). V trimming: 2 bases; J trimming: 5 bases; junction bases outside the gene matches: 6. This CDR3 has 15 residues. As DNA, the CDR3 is TGTGCCAGCAGCTTACTTATACAGGGGAACAATGAGCAGTTCTTC. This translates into CASSLLIQGNNEQFF.

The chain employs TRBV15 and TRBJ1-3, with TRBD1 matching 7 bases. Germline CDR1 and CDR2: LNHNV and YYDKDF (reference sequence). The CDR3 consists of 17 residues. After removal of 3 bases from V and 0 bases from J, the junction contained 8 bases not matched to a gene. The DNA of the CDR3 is TGTGCCACCAGCAGTAAAGGGGGCTGGAGCTCTGGAAACACCATATATTTT. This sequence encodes CATSSKGGWSSGNTIYF.

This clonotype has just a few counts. The CDR3 region has the DNA TGCGCCAGCAGCTTGAGCGGGGATCGCACAGATACGCAGTATTTT. It codes for CASSLSGDRTDTQYF. The chain carries TRBV5-1 and TRBJ2-3; TRBD2 agrees at 7 bases. The CDR3 length is 15 residues. After removal of 1 base from V and 1 base from J, the junction contained 3 bases not matched to a gene. Germline loops: CDR1 SGHRS, CDR2 YFSETQ.

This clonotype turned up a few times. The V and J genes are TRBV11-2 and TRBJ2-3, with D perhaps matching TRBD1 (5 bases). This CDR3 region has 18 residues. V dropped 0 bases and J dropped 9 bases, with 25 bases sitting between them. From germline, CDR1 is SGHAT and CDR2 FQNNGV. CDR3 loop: CASSLDGAGQLVFGTQYF. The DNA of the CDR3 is TGTGCCAGCAGCTTAGATGGGGCAGGCCAGCTAGTTTTTGGGACGCAGTATTTT.

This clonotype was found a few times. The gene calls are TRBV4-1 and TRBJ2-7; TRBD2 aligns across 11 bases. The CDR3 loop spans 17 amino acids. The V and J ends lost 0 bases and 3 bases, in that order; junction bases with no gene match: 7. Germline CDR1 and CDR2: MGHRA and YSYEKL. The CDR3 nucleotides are TGCGCCAGCAGCCAAGAATACTCTAGCGGGGGGTTCTACGAGCAGTACTTC. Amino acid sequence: CASSQEYSSGGFYEQYF.

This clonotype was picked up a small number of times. CDR3 residues: CASSYRIAGQGEQFF. The CDR3 DNA reads as TGTGCCAGCAGCTACCGAATAGCGGGGCAGGGTGAGCAGTTCTTC. The chain recombines TRBV3-1 with TRBJ2-1; 8 bases map to TRBD2. Looked up from germline, CDR1 is LGHDT and CDR2 is YNNKEL (reference sequence). The length of the CDR3 is 15 residues. The V gene end was trimmed by 5 bases and the J gene end by 9 bases; junction bases not matched to a gene: 12.

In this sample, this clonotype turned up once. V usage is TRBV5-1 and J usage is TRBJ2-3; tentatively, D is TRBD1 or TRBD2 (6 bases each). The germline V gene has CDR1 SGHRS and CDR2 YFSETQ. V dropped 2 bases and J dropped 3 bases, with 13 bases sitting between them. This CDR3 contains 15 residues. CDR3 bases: TGCGCCAGCAGCTTTTGGGGGGCTAAAACAGATACGCAGTATTTT. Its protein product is CASSFWGAKTDTQYF.

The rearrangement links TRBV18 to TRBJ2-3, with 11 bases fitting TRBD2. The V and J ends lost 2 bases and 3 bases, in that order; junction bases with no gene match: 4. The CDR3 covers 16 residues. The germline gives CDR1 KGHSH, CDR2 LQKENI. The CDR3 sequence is CASSPIPSGGTDTQYF. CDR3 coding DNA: TGTGCCAGCTCACCAATCCCTAGCGGGGGGACAGATACGCAGTATTTT.

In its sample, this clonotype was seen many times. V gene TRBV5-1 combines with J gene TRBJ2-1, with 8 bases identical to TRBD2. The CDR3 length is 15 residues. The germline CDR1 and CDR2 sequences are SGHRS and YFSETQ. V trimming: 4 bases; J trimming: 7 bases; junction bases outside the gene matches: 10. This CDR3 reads CASSVREGLSNEQFF. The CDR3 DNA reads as TGCGCCAGCAGCGTTCGGGAGGGCCTATCGAATGAGCAGTTCTTC.

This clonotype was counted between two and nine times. CDR3 sequence (DNA): TGTGCCAGTAGTATAGATTTGGCACGGGCGGTTAGCGATGGCTACACCTTC. This translates into CASSIDLARAVSDGYTF. The chain recombines TRBV19 with TRBJ1-2; D is uncertain. Germline CDR1 LNHDA, CDR2 SQIVND (reference sequence). The CDR3 has 17 residues. Trimming removed 0 bases at V and 6 bases at J, with 20 bases between.

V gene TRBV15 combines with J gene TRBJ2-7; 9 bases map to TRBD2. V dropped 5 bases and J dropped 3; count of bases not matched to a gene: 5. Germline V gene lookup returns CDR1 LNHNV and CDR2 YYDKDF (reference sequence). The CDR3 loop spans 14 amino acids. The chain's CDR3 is CATSGRLADYEQYF. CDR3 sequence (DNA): TGTGCCACCAGCGGAAGACTAGCGGACTACGAGCAGTACTTC.

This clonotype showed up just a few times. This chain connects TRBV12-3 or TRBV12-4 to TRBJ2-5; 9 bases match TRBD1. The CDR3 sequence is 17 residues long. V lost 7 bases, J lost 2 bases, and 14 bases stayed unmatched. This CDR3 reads CASTKTRDRDSQETQYF. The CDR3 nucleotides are TGTGCCAGCACTAAAACCCGGGACAGGGATTCTCAAGAGACCCAGTACTTC.

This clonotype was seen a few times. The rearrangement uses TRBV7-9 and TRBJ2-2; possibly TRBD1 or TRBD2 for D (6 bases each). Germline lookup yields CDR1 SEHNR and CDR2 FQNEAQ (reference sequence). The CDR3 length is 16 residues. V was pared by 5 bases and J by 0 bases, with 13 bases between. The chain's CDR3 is CASSIRRGANTGELFF. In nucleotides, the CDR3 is TGTGCCAGCAGCATCCGGAGGGGGGCGAACACCGGGGAGCTGTTTTTT.

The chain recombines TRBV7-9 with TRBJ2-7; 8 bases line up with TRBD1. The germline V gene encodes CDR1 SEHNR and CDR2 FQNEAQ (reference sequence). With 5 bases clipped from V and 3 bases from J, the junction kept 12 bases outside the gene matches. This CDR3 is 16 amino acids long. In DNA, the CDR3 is TGTGCCAGCAGCGCCACTTCGGACAGGGTCGTCTACGAGCAGTACTTC. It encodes CASSATSDRVVYEQYF.